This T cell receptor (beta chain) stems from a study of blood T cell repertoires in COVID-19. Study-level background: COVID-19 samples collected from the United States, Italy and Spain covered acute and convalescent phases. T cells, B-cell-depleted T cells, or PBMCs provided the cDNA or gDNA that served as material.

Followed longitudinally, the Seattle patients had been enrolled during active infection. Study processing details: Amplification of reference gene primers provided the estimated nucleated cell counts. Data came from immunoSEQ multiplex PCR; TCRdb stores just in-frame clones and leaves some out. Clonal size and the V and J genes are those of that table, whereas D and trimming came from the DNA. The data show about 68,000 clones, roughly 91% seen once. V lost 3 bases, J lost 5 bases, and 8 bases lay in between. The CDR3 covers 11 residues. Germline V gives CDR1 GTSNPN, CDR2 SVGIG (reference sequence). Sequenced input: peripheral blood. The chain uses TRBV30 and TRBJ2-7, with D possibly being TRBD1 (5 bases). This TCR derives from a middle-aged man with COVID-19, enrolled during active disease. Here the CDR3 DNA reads TGTGCCTGGAGCGTAGGGGACGAGCAGTACTTC. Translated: CAWSVGDEQYF.